What follows are 8 T cell receptor beta chains derived from one specimen sequenced in a study of cytomegalovirus exposure and HLA in healthy donors. Amplification used 60 Vbeta primers and 13 Jbeta primers. Measured with immunoSEQ multiplex PCR; TCRdb has only the in-frame clones, and not every one. The profile covers 150,000 to 200,000 clones, with roughly 60% appearing a single time and roughly 2.9% taken by the ten largest. Sequencing was carried out using PBMCs. These receptors all come from a man between 40 and 49 years old in good health and CMV-seronegative.

The genes are TRBV9 and TRBJ1-2; 11 nucleotides agree with TRBD1. The CDR3 runs to 16 residues. Germline V gene sequence: CDR1 SGDLS, CDR2 YYNGEE. The ends lost 3 bases at V and 4 bases at J; junction bases unmatched: 8. The CDR3 protein is CASSAYGQGAIYGYTF. CDR3 nucleotide sequence: TGTGCCAGCAGCGCCTACGGACAGGGGGCCATCTATGGCTACACCTTC. Full variable domain (rest looked up from reference TRBV9 and TRBJ1-2): DSGVTQTPKHLITATGQRVTLRCSPRSGDLSVYWYQQSLDQGLQFLIQYYNGEERAKGNILERFSAQQFPDLHSELNLSSLELGDSALYFCASSAYGQGAIYGYTFGSGTRLTVV.

This clone was seen a few times. This rearrangement joins TRBV10-3 to TRBJ1-3; D possibly corresponds to TRBD1 (5 bases). V was cut by 4 bases and J by 0 bases, with 7 bases left in between. Germline lookup yields CDR1 ENHRY and CDR2 SYGVKD. This CDR3 is 14 amino acids long. This CDR3 reads CAISVGGSGNTIYF. CDR3 bases: TGTGCCATCAGTGTCGGGGGCTCTGGAAACACCATATATTTT.

The V call is TRBV7-9, the J call TRBJ2-5; D gene unclear. CDR1 is SEHNR, CDR2 FQNEAQ, per germline (reference sequence). V lost 5 bases and J lost 5, with 6 bases in between. This CDR3 is built from 11 residues. Here the CDR3 DNA reads TGTGCCAGCAGCCTGTCGGAGACCCAGTACTTC. Protein: CASSLSETQYF.

V gene TRBV10-3 combines with J gene TRBJ2-7; TRBD1 matches at 9 bases. The CDR3 totals 15 residues. CDR1 and CDR2 from the germline V gene are ENHRY and SYGVKD. The J segment lost 1 base and the V segment lost 11 bases, leaving 12 bases of the junction unmatched. The CDR3 sequence: CASTNMDRGSYEQYF. In DNA, the CDR3 is TGTGCCTCTACCAATATGGACAGGGGTTCCTACGAGCAGTACTTC.

This clone was recorded a few times. The genes are TRBV11-2 and TRBJ1-2; 7 nucleotides agree with TRBD1. The length of the CDR3 is 14 residues. Per germline, CDR1 SGHAT and CDR2 FQNNGV. The junction had 10 bases not matched to a gene; V was cut back by 6 bases and J by 6 bases. The CDR3 region is CASSRQGGTNGYTF. CDR3 bases: TGTGCCAGCAGTCGTCAGGGGGGAACGAATGGCTACACCTTC.

This chain connects TRBV5-1 to TRBJ1-2; a weak D match, TRBD1 (6 bases). This CDR3 comprises 14 residues. Germline V gives CDR1 SGHRS, CDR2 YFSETQ. V lost 6 bases and J 3 bases, leaving 15 bases between the germline ends. The CDR3 coding sequence is TGCGCCAGCAAGGGGACACCGTCCGACTATGGCTACACCTTC. Protein product: CASKGTPSDYGYTF.

This sequence joins TRBV19 and TRBJ1-4; maybe TRBD1 (5 bases). The CDR3 length is 15 residues. Trimming shortened V by 1 base and J by 8 bases, and 14 bases separated the two germline ends. Germline V gene sequence: CDR1 LNHDA, CDR2 SQIVND (reference sequence). The DNA for the CDR3 is TGTGCCAGTAGTATAGGCGGCAGGGATAGGGAAAAACTGTTTTTT. Translated, it gives CASSIGGRDREKLFF. Complete variable domain (other parts from reference TRBV19 and TRBJ1-4): DGGITQSPKYLFRKEGQNVTLSCEQNLNHDAMYWYRQDPGQGLRLIYYSQIVNDFQKGDIAEGYSVSREKKESFPLTVTSAQKNPTAFYLCASSIGGRDREKLFFGSGTQLSVL.

The gene calls are TRBV5-8 and TRBJ2-3; TRBD2 agrees at 10 bases. The CDR3 spans 15 residues. V lost 9 bases, J lost 1 base, and 8 bases stayed unmatched. The germline CDR1 and CDR2 sequences are SGHTS and YDEGEE. CDR3 sequence (DNA): TGTGCCAACTTGCGCGGGACTAGCGGCACAGATACGCAGTATTTT. Residues: CANLRGTSGTDTQYF.